This record looks at one TCR beta chain sequence and its context. The sample holds many counts of this clonotype. Its antigen is unknown. Base qualities are not provided; no much larger clone lies one nucleotide away. Library preparation was by multiplex PCR. Instrument used: Illumina HiSeq 4000. To build TCR beta libraries, CDR3 regions were amplified by Arm-PCR using iRepertoire HTBI primers. PCR products were gel purified before sequencing. From the authors' description of their analysis: A total of around 59 TRBV and 14 TRBJ segments were identified across samples and were used for gene usage analysis of CDR3 amino acid clonotypes. COPE and FqMerger were used to merge filtered high-quality paired reads into contigs. BLAST was used to align contigs to the IMGT TRBV, TRBD and TRBJ reference genes, and CDR3 was defined following IMGT. Clonotypes above 0.1% frequency were classified as highly expanded clones. Shannon entropy served as the measure of repertoire diversity, while the Gini coefficient captured V-J evenness. Clonotypes shared by more than one individual were considered public. Using fastp at Q25 and MiXCR, TCRdb reprocessed the public reads and kept productive beta chains. Rows with one shared CDR3 protein collapse into an entry with the most common genes and DNA. The V and J calls and clone size are TCRdb's, not the authors'. Here the sample has roughly 410,000 distinct CDR3 sequences; 15% occur a single time. The top ten clonotypes cover approximately 7.8% of the sample.

The junction carries 10 bases between V and J, which are trimmed by 3 bases and 2 bases respectively. The CDR3 has 15 amino acids, counting the end cysteine and phenylalanine. CDR3 DNA is the only sequence kept; it has 45 bases, read in frame from the first base. This entry belongs to a study of regulatory T cells in long-lasting Graves disease (dated by TCRdb to the early 2020s). General notes on the study: Antithyroid drugs had been taken for less than 3 months by newly diagnosed Graves' disease patients. Patients with persistent Graves' disease were compared with patients with newly diagnosed Graves' disease using TCR sequencing and RNA sequencing of peripheral blood. A total of roughly 35 samples were covered by TCR sequencing, comprising 13 persistent and around 20 newly diagnosed Graves' disease patients. The study took place in China and was registered as a clinical trial.

In the paper's terms, the time point label means: newly diagnosed GD, antithyroid drugs for less than 3 months. RNA was extracted from PBMCs in TRIzol for both TCR sequencing and RNA sequencing. The diagnosis of Graves' disease was made according to American Thyroid Association guidelines. Recruitment of patients was carried out at an endocrinology department in Xi'an, China. Each patient gave 8.5 to 9.5 milliliters of peripheral blood, collected in an EDTA anticoagulant tube. Ficoll Paque Plus density gradient separation was used to isolate PBMCs, and no additional T cell sorting was done. An Agilent 2100 Bioanalyzer and agarose gel were used to assess RNA quality, and a NanoDrop 2000 was used to measure RNA concentration. The investigation overall reported the following: Peripheral blood alone was examined, since thyroid tissue, which constituted the primary lesion, could not be accessed. Persistent disease showed preferential use of TRBV28, TRBJ1-2 and TRBJ2-5, whereas newly diagnosed disease favored TRBV20-1 and TRBJ2-1. Sequencing and analysis were restricted to the TCR beta chain. The authors acknowledged the small sample size as a limitation that may reduce accuracy. Patients with persistent disease shared more public clonotypes (approximately 2,500) than newly diagnosed patients did (around 1,000). Persistent Graves' disease patients showed lower TCR Shannon entropy and fewer highly expanded clones than newly diagnosed patients, suggesting clonal expansion.

These data also featured in a second study, about T cells in Graves' hyperthyroidism and ophthalmopathy. As that second study puts it: Graves' hyperthyroidism was defined as stable when no progression to ophthalmopathy occurred over 18 months of follow-up. The hyperthyroidism patients were between 18 and 65 years old and newly diagnosed, with a disease duration of less than 2 months. Patients with uncontrolled infections, other autoimmune diseases, pregnancy or lactation were excluded. Clinical symptoms, serum thyroxine and TRAb, thyroid ultrasound, and orbital computed tomography formed the basis for the diagnoses. The first round of RT-PCR for the TCR CDR3 was performed with the HTBI primer set and the Qiagen OneStep RT-PCR kit. Most expanded thyroid clonotypes (frequency above 0.001) were also detected in blood, suggesting blood repertoires may reflect thyroid immune responses. Ophthalmopathy was separated from stable hyperthyroidism by a 13 V-J signature model, with about 86% sensitivity and approximately 81% specificity obtained in cross-validation and 80%/75% obtained in testing. In validation, progression to ophthalmopathy was predicted by the model with more than 65% sensitivity and nearly 75% specificity, a median of about 6.8 months before onset. A discovery cohort of about 96 patients, about 40 with Graves' ophthalmopathy and 57 with stable Graves' hyperthyroidism, was used to find distinguishing TCR V-J signatures. An independent validation cohort of about 20 hyperthyroidism patients and 15 or so patients who later progressed to ophthalmopathy tested prospective prediction of ophthalmopathy. For training and testing, the 100 or so patients in the discovery cohort were randomly divided in a 7:3 ratio. Thyroid tissue and blood T-cell repertoires from about six Graves' hyperthyroidism patients were also compared in the study. After blood sampling, hyperthyroidism patients were treated with methimazole at a starting dose of 30 mg daily, and ophthalmopathy patients were treated with high-dose intravenous methylprednisolone. Libraries were constructed in a second round of multiplex PCR, after which size selection and purification were carried out. Libraries were sequenced paired-end with 100 bp reads on an Illumina HiSeq2000. SOAPnuke was used to process the raw data, with reads discarded if the reads contained adapters or uncalled bases, had a mean Phred below 15, or lacked an exact constant-primer or identifier match. High-quality paired reads were merged with COPE v1.2.5, and unique nucleotide sequences were defined as clonotypes. MiTCR v1.1 was used to align clonotypes to the IMGT TRBV, TRBD and TRBJ reference segments. Only V-J combinations with frequency above 0.0001, covering approximately 99% of repertoires, were analysed. A TCS score was defined as the ratio between F50 (clonal expansion) and ExV (chaos), using BLOSUM62-based TCRdist between CDR3 peptides within each V-J. Welch's t-statistics and random forest reduced approximately 520 V-J features to about 13, which were used in a naive Bayes classifier (R e1071). No statistical method was used to set the sample size in advance, and investigators knew the group allocation. The paper describes TCR Vbeta CDR3 sequencing of 140 or so peripheral blood samples, made up of fewer than 50 ophthalmopathy patients, some 80 hyperthyroidism patients and roughly 17 progressor patients.

The material was peripheral blood mononuclear cells (PBMCs), obtained at new diagnosis, from a patient treated with antithyroid drugs. The chain couples TRBV12-3 or TRBV12-4 to TRBJ2-2; TRBD1 is possibly the D segment (5 matching bases). This sequence originates from a woman aged 40 to 50 with Graves disease. Donor details come from another sample of the same person, matched by shared clones. The DNA sequence follows: TGTGCCAGCAGTTTGAACAGGAAAAACACCGGGGAGCTGTTTTTT. Its product reads: CASSLNRKNTGELFF.